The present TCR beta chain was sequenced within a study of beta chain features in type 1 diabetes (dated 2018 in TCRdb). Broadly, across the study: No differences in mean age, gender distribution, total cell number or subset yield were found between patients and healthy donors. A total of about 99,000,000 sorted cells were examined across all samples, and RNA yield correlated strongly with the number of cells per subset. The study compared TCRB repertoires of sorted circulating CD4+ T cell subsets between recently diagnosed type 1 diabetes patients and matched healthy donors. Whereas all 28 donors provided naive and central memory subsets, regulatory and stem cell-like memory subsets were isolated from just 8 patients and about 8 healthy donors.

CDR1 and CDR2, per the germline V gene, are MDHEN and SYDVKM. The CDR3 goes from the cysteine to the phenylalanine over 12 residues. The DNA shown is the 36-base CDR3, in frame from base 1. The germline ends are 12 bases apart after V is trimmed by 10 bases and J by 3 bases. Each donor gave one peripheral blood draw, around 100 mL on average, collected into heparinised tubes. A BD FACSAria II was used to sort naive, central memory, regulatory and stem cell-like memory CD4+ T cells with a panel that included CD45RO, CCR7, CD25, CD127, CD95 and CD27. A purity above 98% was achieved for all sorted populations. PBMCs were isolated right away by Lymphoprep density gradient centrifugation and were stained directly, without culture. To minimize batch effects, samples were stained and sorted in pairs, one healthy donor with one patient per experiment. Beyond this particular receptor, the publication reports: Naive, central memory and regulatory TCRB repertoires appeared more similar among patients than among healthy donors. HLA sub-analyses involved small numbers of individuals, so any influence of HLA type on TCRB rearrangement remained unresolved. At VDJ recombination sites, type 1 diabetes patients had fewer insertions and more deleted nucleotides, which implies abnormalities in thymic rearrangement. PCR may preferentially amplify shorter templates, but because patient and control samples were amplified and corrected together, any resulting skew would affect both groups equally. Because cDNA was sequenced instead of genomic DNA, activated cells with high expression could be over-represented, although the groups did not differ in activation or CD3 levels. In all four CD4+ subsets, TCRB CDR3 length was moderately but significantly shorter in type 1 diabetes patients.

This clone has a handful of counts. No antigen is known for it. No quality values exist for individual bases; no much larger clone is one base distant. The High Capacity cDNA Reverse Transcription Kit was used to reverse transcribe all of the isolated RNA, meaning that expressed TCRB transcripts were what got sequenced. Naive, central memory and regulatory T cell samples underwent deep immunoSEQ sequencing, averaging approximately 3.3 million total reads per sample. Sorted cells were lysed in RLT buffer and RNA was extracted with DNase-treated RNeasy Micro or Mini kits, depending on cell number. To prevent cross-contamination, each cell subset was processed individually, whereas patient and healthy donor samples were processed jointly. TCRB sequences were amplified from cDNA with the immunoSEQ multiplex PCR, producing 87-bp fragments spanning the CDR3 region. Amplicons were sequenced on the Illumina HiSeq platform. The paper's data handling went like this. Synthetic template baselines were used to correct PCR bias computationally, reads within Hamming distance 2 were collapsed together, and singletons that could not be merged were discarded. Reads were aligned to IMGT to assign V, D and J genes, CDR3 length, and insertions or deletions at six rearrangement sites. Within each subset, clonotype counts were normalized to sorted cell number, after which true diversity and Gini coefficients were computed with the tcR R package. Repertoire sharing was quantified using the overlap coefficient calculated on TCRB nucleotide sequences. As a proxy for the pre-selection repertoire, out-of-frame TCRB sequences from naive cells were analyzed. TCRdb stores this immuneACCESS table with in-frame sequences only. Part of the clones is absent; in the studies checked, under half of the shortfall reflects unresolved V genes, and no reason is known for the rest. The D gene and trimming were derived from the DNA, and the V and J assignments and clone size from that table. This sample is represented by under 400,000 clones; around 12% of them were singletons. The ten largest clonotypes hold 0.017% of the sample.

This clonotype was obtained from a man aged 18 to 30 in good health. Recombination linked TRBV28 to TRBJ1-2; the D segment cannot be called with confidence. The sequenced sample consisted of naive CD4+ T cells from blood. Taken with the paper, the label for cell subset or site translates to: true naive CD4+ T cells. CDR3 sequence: CAISTPDYGYTF. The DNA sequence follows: TGTGCCATCTCGACACCAGACTATGGCTACACCTTC.